This passage covers 5 T cell receptor beta chains from one sample sequenced in a study of cytomegalovirus exposure and HLA in healthy donors. Assay used: immunoSEQ multiplex PCR; TCRdb lists only in-frame clones, some missing. The data contain 260,000 or so clones, 90% of them singletons. Sequenced input: PBMCs. These receptors all stem from a woman in her twenties or thirties in good health and CMV-seronegative.

This sequence joins TRBV2 and TRBJ2-3, with D possibly being TRBD1 (5 bases). Looked up from germline, CDR1 is SNHLY and CDR2 is FYNNEI. V dropped 5 bases and J dropped 5 bases, with 11 bases sitting between them. This CDR3 is 13 amino acids long. DNA of the CDR3: TGTGCCAGCAGTACTCGCGACAGAGATACGCAGTATTTT. Translating gives CASSTRDRDTQYF.

This sequence joins TRBV15 and TRBJ1-4, with D maybe TRBD1 (6 bases). V was pared by 1 base and J by 0 bases, with 12 bases between. The germline gives CDR1 LNHNV, CDR2 YYDKDF (reference sequence). The CDR3 runs 17 residues. The CDR3: CATSRATGPSTNEKLFF. As DNA, the CDR3 is TGTGCCACCAGCAGAGCGACAGGTCCCTCAACTAATGAAAAACTGTTTTTT.

The rearrangement links TRBV6-5 to TRBJ2-2; possibly TRBD1 for D (7 bases). CDR3 size: 16 residues. Germline V gene sequence: CDR1 MNHEY, CDR2 SVGAGI. V was cut by 0 bases and J by 7 bases, with 15 bases left in between. CDR3 loop: CASSYSAGQLIGELFF. The CDR3 bases are TGTGCCAGCAGTTACTCGGCGGGACAGTTGATCGGGGAGCTGTTTTTT.

V usage is TRBV29-1 and J usage is TRBJ2-7; D might be TRBD2 (6 bases). Germline V gives CDR1 SQVTM, CDR2 ANQGSEA. The CDR3 totals 12 residues. Trimming left V 4 bases short and J 2 bases short, with 9 bases between. CDR3: CSVGGGAYEQYF. The CDR3 DNA reads as TGCAGCGTTGGAGGCGGGGCCTACGAGCAGTACTTC.

V gene TRBV27 combines with J gene TRBJ2-1, with TRBD2 matching 11 bases. CDR1 and CDR2 (germline): MNHEY, SMNVEV (reference sequence). CDR3 size: 19 residues. Unmatched junction bases numbered 11, after V lost 4 bases and J lost 0 bases. DNA of the CDR3: TGTGCCAGCAGTTCCTTGAGCGGGACTAGCGGTAACTCCTACAATGAGCAGTTCTTC. Amino acid sequence: CASSSLSGTSGNSYNEQFF.